This is a list of T cell receptor beta chains from one sample in a study of blood T cell repertoires in COVID-19. The protocol was immunoSEQ multiplex PCR, while the TCRdb copy is restricted to in-frame clones and leaves out a portion. The table records 330,000 or so clones, around 87% of them present only once. Material for sequencing was PBMCs or T cells enriched from blood (not recorded which). The receptors stem from a man aged 40-49 years in a cohort exposed to, infected with or recovered from COVID-19 (not recorded which). The CDR3 runs from the conserved cysteine through the conserved F or W. A D gene is named only where the DNA matches it firmly. Some rows mark clone size as missing; the rest say once, few, many or name a class of expanded clone.

CDR3 protein: CASRGTGRYEQYF
CDR3 DNA: TGCGCCAGCAGGGGGACAGGGAGGTACGAGCAGTACTTC
clone size: NA
V gene: TRBV5-1
D gene: TRBD1
J gene: TRBJ2-7

CDR3 protein: CAWKWGSSEQYF
CDR3 DNA: TGTGCCTGGAAGTGGGGCTCCAGCGAGCAGTACTTC
clone size: NA
V gene: TRBV30
D gene: NA
J gene: TRBJ2-7

CDR3 protein: CASTPESSSGANVLTF
CDR3 DNA: TGTGCCAGCACACCCGAATCGAGCTCTGGGGCCAACGTCCTGACTTTC
clone size: NA
V gene: TRBV6-4
D gene: NA
J gene: TRBJ2-6

CDR3 protein: CASSQELTKSGEQFF
CDR3 DNA: TGTGCCAGCAGCCAAGAACTAACCAAGAGCGGTGAGCAGTTCTTC
clone size: many
V gene: TRBV3-1/TRBV3-2
D gene: NA
J gene: TRBJ2-1

CDR3 protein: CASSLRPAGETQYF
CDR3 DNA: TGTGCCAGCAGCTTACGGCCGGCGGGAGAGACCCAGTACTTC
clone size: NA
V gene: TRBV7-6
D gene: NA
J gene: TRBJ2-5

CDR3 protein: CAISDRDGGSYEQYF
CDR3 DNA: TGTGCCATCAGTGACCGTGACGGGGGGTCCTACGAGCAGTACTTC
clone size: few
V gene: TRBV10-3
D gene: TRBD2
J gene: TRBJ2-7

CDR3 protein: CASSLVGQPQHF
CDR3 DNA: TGTGCCAGCAGTCTAGTGGGTCAGCCCCAGCATTTT
clone size: NA
V gene: TRBV27
D gene: NA
J gene: TRBJ1-5

CDR3 protein: CASSPSAGGGEAFF
CDR3 DNA: TGTGCCAGCTCACCCTCAGCAGGGGGCGGCGAAGCTTTCTTT
clone size: NA
V gene: TRBV18
D gene: TRBD1
J gene: TRBJ1-1

CDR3 protein: CATSGPITSGSFNADTQYF
CDR3 DNA: TGTGCCACCAGCGGACCGATTACTAGCGGGAGTTTTAATGCAGATACGCAGTATTTT
clone size: NA
V gene: TRBV15
D gene: TRBD2
J gene: TRBJ2-3

CDR3 protein: CASSETGTGSWDTQYF
CDR3 DNA: TGTGCCAGCAGTGAAACCGGGACAGGGAGTTGGGATACGCAGTATTTT
clone size: once
V gene: TRBV6-1
D gene: TRBD1
J gene: TRBJ2-3

CDR3 protein: CASSTTGNSGNTIYF
CDR3 DNA: TGCGCCAGCAGCACCACAGGGAACTCTGGAAACACCATATATTTT
clone size: few
V gene: TRBV5-1
D gene: NA
J gene: TRBJ1-3

CDR3 protein: CASSERGTGVYNEQFF
CDR3 DNA: TGTGCCAGCAGTGAAAGGGGGACAGGGGTATACAATGAGCAGTTCTTC
clone size: NA
V gene: TRBV2
D gene: TRBD1
J gene: TRBJ2-1

CDR3 protein: CASSSPVGGNQPQHF
CDR3 DNA: TGTGCCAGCAGTTCCCCTGTGGGGGGGAATCAGCCCCAGCATTTT
clone size: NA
V gene: TRBV2
D gene: NA
J gene: TRBJ1-5

CDR3 protein: CASSFGVDTEAFF
CDR3 DNA: TGTGCCAGCAGCTTTGGAGTAGACACTGAAGCTTTCTTT
clone size: NA
V gene: TRBV7-9
D gene: NA
J gene: TRBJ1-1

CDR3 protein: CAWSTGQATTDTQYF
CDR3 DNA: TGTGCCTGGAGTACCGGACAGGCCACCACAGATACGCAGTATTTT
clone size: NA
V gene: TRBV30
D gene: TRBD1
J gene: TRBJ2-3

CDR3 protein: CASSAHSGTGELFF
CDR3 DNA: TGTGCCAGCAGTGCCCATAGCGGGACCGGGGAGCTGTTTTTT
clone size: NA
V gene: TRBV25-1
D gene: TRBD2
J gene: TRBJ2-2

CDR3 protein: CASSVAGSSYNEQFF
CDR3 DNA: TGTGCCAGCAGCGTAGCGGGTAGCTCCTACAATGAGCAGTTCTTC
clone size: NA
V gene: TRBV11-2
D gene: TRBD2
J gene: TRBJ2-1

CDR3 protein: CSVMDFNQPQHF
CDR3 DNA: TGCAGCGTTATGGACTTCAATCAGCCCCAGCATTTT
clone size: NA
V gene: TRBV29-1
D gene: NA
J gene: TRBJ1-5

CDR3 protein: CASSRTGVVNEQFF
CDR3 DNA: TGTGCCAGCAGCCGGACAGGGGTGGTCAATGAGCAGTTCTTC
clone size: NA
V gene: TRBV3-1/TRBV3-2
D gene: TRBD1
J gene: TRBJ2-1

CDR3 protein: CATTLEAGVGYEQFF
CDR3 DNA: TGTGCCACCACTTTAGAGGCGGGAGTAGGGTATGAGCAGTTCTTC
clone size: NA
V gene: TRBV19
D gene: TRBD2
J gene: TRBJ2-1

CDR3 protein: CASSFRGNQPQHF
CDR3 DNA: TGTGCCAGCAGCTTTCGAGGGAATCAGCCCCAGCATTTT
clone size: NA
V gene: TRBV11-2
D gene: NA
J gene: TRBJ1-5

CDR3 protein: CAISEAGGQGYGYTF
CDR3 DNA: TGTGCCATCAGTGAGGCCGGGGGGCAGGGCTATGGCTACACCTTC
clone size: few
V gene: TRBV10-3
D gene: NA
J gene: TRBJ1-2

CDR3 protein: CASSLLLAGGNNEQFF
CDR3 DNA: TGTGCCAGCAGCTTACTGCTAGCGGGAGGCAATAATGAGCAGTTCTTC
clone size: NA
V gene: TRBV7-2
D gene: TRBD2
J gene: TRBJ2-1

CDR3 protein: CASSRGGQGVYNEQFF
CDR3 DNA: TGTGCCAGCAGCCGTGGGGGACAGGGGGTCTACAATGAGCAGTTCTTC
clone size: NA
V gene: TRBV7-3
D gene: TRBD1
J gene: TRBJ2-1

CDR3 protein: CASSNGPGNEQYF
CDR3 DNA: TGTGCCAGCAGCAATGGTCCTGGCAACGAGCAGTACTTC
clone size: once
V gene: TRBV7-2
D gene: NA
J gene: TRBJ2-7

CDR3 protein: CATSRDLFSSYNEQFF
CDR3 DNA: TGTGCCACCAGCAGAGATCTCTTTAGCTCCTACAATGAGCAGTTCTTC
clone size: NA
V gene: TRBV15
D gene: NA
J gene: TRBJ2-1

CDR3 protein: CASSTGQGSYNEQFF
CDR3 DNA: TGTGCCAGCAGCACGGGACAGGGCTCCTACAATGAGCAGTTCTTC
clone size: NA
V gene: TRBV6-4
D gene: TRBD1
J gene: TRBJ2-1

CDR3 protein: CASSYSIMGGNGELFF
CDR3 DNA: TGTGCCAGCAGTTACTCGATTATGGGGGGTAACGGCGAGCTGTTTTTT
clone size: NA
V gene: TRBV6-5
D gene: NA
J gene: TRBJ2-2

CDR3 protein: CASSQNWDRARELFF
CDR3 DNA: TGTGCCAGCAGCCAAAATTGGGACAGGGCAAGGGAGCTGTTTTTT
clone size: NA
V gene: TRBV3-1/TRBV3-2
D gene: TRBD1
J gene: TRBJ2-2

CDR3 protein: CSAEALRETQYF
CDR3 DNA: TGCAGCGCCGAGGCCCTACGAGAGACCCAGTACTTC
clone size: NA
V gene: TRBV29-1
D gene: NA
J gene: TRBJ2-5

CDR3 protein: CAWSVGSPLHF
CDR3 DNA: TGTGCCTGGAGTGTGGGCTCACCCCTCCACTTT
clone size: NA
V gene: TRBV30
D gene: NA
J gene: TRBJ1-6

CDR3 protein: CASSQAGVDYEQYF
CDR3 DNA: TGTGCCAGCAGCCAAGCGGGGGTGGACTACGAGCAGTACTTC
clone size: NA
V gene: TRBV3-1/TRBV3-2
D gene: NA
J gene: TRBJ2-7

CDR3 protein: CASSLTSSGSSETQYF
CDR3 DNA: TGTGCCAGCAGCTTAACCTCTAGCGGGAGTTCGGAGACCCAGTACTTC
clone size: NA
V gene: TRBV7-3
D gene: TRBD2
J gene: TRBJ2-5

CDR3 protein: CASSQEGRQAAYGYTF
CDR3 DNA: TGTGCCAGCAGCCAAGAGGGGCGGCAGGCTGCCTATGGCTACACCTTC
clone size: NA
V gene: TRBV4-2
D gene: NA
J gene: TRBJ1-2

CDR3 protein: CASSLDPRTGSAKNIQYF
CDR3 DNA: TGCGCCAGCAGCTTGGATCCTCGGACAGGGAGCGCCAAAAACATTCAGTACTTC
clone size: NA
V gene: TRBV5-1
D gene: TRBD1
J gene: TRBJ2-4

CDR3 protein: CASSAGTLTTNEKLFF
CDR3 DNA: TGTGCCAGCAGTGCCGGGACACTTACAACTAATGAAAAACTGTTTTTT
clone size: once
V gene: TRBV28
D gene: NA
J gene: TRBJ1-4

CDR3 protein: CASSTVTGVNSPLHF
CDR3 DNA: TGTGCCAGCAGCACCGTGACAGGGGTGAATTCACCCCTCCACTTT
clone size: NA
V gene: TRBV5-8
D gene: TRBD1
J gene: TRBJ1-6